The present T cell receptor beta chain was sequenced within a study of blood T cell repertoires in COVID-19. Measured with immunoSEQ multiplex PCR; TCRdb has only the in-frame clones, and not every one. This sample has 140,000 to 150,000 clones, with around 83% found just once. Trimming took 1 base from V and 5 from J, leaving 12 bases between them. The CDR3 is made up of 14 amino acids. In germline, CDR1 is SGHDN, CDR2 FVKESK. This sequence was found in a man in his thirties or forties with COVID-19, enrolled during active disease. The sample was peripheral blood. The chain employs TRBV14 and TRBJ2-7; D call uncertain. CDR3 coding DNA: TGTGCCAGCAGCCAAGTGTTTTTTGAGGACGAGCAGTACTTC. This encodes CASSQVFFEDEQYF.